The 11 T cell receptor beta chains below all came from one sample that was sequenced in a study of CD8+CD57+ T cells in acquired aplastic anemia. Genomic DNA acted as the template from which TCR beta VDJ combination and CDR3 sequence profiling were carried out. TCRdb reanalysed the reads using MiXCR and keeps one entry per CDR3 protein. This repertoire shows around 250,000 distinct CDR3 sequences, less than 85% found once; its top ten account for 35% to 50%. Only patients with CD8+CD57+ cell expansion on flow cytometry were chosen for sequencing. The sequenced material came from sorted CD4+, CD8+, or CD8+CD57+ T cells (not recorded which) from PBMCs. All receptors come from a human donor with aplastic anemia.

This clonotype has a count of ten or more. The gene calls are TRBV6-4 and TRBJ1-6; the match to TRBD1 covers 8 bases. The CDR3 spans 15 residues. Trimming removed 0 bases from V and 7 bases from J; junction bases left unmatched: 2. Germline lookup yields CDR1 MRHNA and CDR2 SNTAGT. DNA for the CDR3: TGTGCCAGCAGTGACTCGTCAGGGGGCAATTCACCCCTCCACTTT. Protein product: CASSDSSGGNSPLHF.

The J gene is TRBJ2-7, the V gene TRBV20-1; D ambiguous. The CDR3 runs 11 residues. Germline values: CDR1 DFQATT, CDR2 SNEGSKA (reference sequence). The CDR3 DNA sequence: TGCAGCCTCCGGTGGCGCAACGAGCAGTACTTC. Its translation: CSLRWRNEQYF.

Worth noting for this clonotype: It is likely a read error, because the conserved phenylalanine at the end of the CDR3 is missing. The DNA is omitted, as the CDR3 cannot be located on it reliably, and the CDR3 follows TCRdb's listing. The rearrangement links TRBV7-9 to TRBJ1-5; the table gives TRBD1 as D, unverified against the DNA. Germline assignment: CDR1 SEHNR and CDR2 FQNEAQ (reference sequence). Both ends counted, the CDR3 spans 13 residues. The CDR3 region is CASSHKGSGGRDE.

The chain employs TRBV5-1 and TRBJ2-5; tentatively, D is TRBD1 (5 bases). Trimming cost V 3 bases and J 4 bases, with 13 bases left between them. The germline V gene encodes CDR1 SGHRS and CDR2 YFSETQ. CDR3 length: 14 amino acids. The CDR3 spells CASSWGCSLETQYF. CDR3 in DNA: TGCGCCAGCAGCTGGGGCTGTAGCCTAGAGACCCAGTACTTC.

Concerning this clonotype: No conserved phenylalanine or tryptophan is present at the end of the CDR3, so a read error is the likely explanation. No DNA is shown, since the ends of the CDR3 on it are uncertain; the CDR3 is the one TCRdb lists. The chain is built from TRBV7-9 and TRBJ2-3; TRBD1, the table's D call, was not compared with the DNA. Germline V gene lookup returns CDR1 SEHNR and CDR2 FQNEAQ (reference sequence). The CDR3 spans 13 residues, counting both ends. CDR3 loop: CASRTDRGNSPLY.

V gene TRBV5-5 combines with J gene TRBJ1-2; D might be TRBD1 (5 bases). The CDR3 has 16 residues. V shed 1 base and J shed 5 bases, with 18 bases lying between them. Germline CDR1 and CDR2: SGHKS and YYEKEE (reference sequence). The CDR3, as DNA: TGTGCCAGCAGCTTGACAGGACACGGGCTCGTATATGGCTACACCTTC. Its protein product is CASSLTGHGLVYGYTF.

J is TRBJ2-3 and V is TRBV5-1; D call uncertain. The CDR3 covers 14 residues. V lost 4 bases to trimming and J lost 4 bases, with 13 bases between them. Germline CDR1 and CDR2: SGHRS and YFSETQ. Here the CDR3 DNA reads TGCGCCAGCAGCGTCCCGGATGTGGCAGATACGCAGTATTTT. It translates to CASSVPDVADTQYF. Drawing the rest from reference TRBV5-1 and TRBJ2-3, the complete variable domain is KAGVTQTPRYLIKTRGQQVTLSCSPISGHRSVSWYQQTPGQGLQFLFEYFSETQRNKGNFPGRFSGRQFSNSRSEMNVSTLELGDSALYLCASSVPDVADTQYFGPGTRLTVL.

Notes on this clonotype: Since no conserved phenylalanine or tryptophan closes the CDR3, a read error is the likely cause. The DNA is omitted, as the CDR3 cannot be located on it reliably, and the CDR3 follows TCRdb's listing. J is TRBJ2-3 and V is TRBV7-8; the table's D gene call, TRBD2, was not cross checked with the DNA. Germline V lookup: CDR1 SGHVS, CDR2 FQNEAQ. The CDR3 is made up of 12 amino acids, end residues included. The CDR3 sequence: CASSVGGDTESQ.

In nucleotides, the CDR3 is TGTGCCAGCAGCGGCAGGGGACAGGGATCCCCCGACTATGGCTACACCTTC. Translating it yields CASSGRGQGSPDYGYTF. This chain connects TRBV9 to TRBJ1-2; 9 nucleotides match TRBD1. The CDR3 is made up of 17 amino acids. Germline V gene lookup returns CDR1 SGDLS and CDR2 YYNGEE. Germline trimming cut 3 bases from V and 3 bases from J; bases unmatched to any gene: 12. The full variable domain, rest sourced from reference TRBV9 and TRBJ1-2, is DSGVTQTPKHLITATGQRVTLRCSPRSGDLSVYWYQQSLDQGLQFLIQYYNGEERAKGNILERFSAQQFPDLHSELNLSSLELGDSALYFCASSGRGQGSPDYGYTFGSGTRLTVV.

This clonotype has only a few counts. The V and J genes are TRBV2 and TRBJ2-7; either TRBD1 or TRBD2 may supply D (6 bases each). From germline, CDR1 is SNHLY and CDR2 FYNNEI. CDR3 length: 13 amino acids. Between the trimmed V and J ends, which lost 8 bases and 2 bases, there was a span of 13 bases. This CDR3 is CASGDGGTYEQYF. Here the CDR3 DNA reads TGTGCCAGCGGGGACGGGGGCACCTACGAGCAGTACTTC.

The chain carries TRBV25-1 and TRBJ1-1; D not resolved. The CDR3 totals 14 residues. Germline CDR1 and CDR2: MGHDK and SYGVNS. V was shortened by 0 bases and J by 2 bases, with 7 bases between the two germline ends. The CDR3 coding sequence is TGTGCCAGCAGTGAATATGGGGTAAACACTGAAGCTTTCTTT. Amino acids: CASSEYGVNTEAFF.